The 24 T cell receptor beta chains reported below all come from one sample, sequenced in a study of T cell responses to AZD1222 COVID-19 vaccine. Profiled with immunoSEQ multiplex PCR; TCRdb holds only in-frame clones, not every one. The sample consists of some 60,000 clones, 60% to 85% of them appearing once. The source material was peripheral blood, sampled 28 days after the second AZD1222 dose. These receptors came from an adult who received the AZD1222 COVID-19 vaccine.

The V gene is TRBV6-5, the J gene TRBJ1-6; TRBD1 might be the D (5 bases). The V gene's germline CDR1 is MNHEY and CDR2 SVGAGI. Trimming removed 6 bases from V and 0 bases from J, with 9 bases in between. This CDR3 region has 15 residues. CDR3 protein: CASRQGSSYNSPLHF. The CDR3 nucleotides read TGTGCCAGCAGGCAGGGAAGCTCCTATAATTCACCCCTCCACTTT.

The chain recombines TRBV27 with TRBJ2-5; a weak D match, TRBD1 (5 bases). CDR1 and CDR2 (germline): MNHEY, SMNVEV (reference sequence). This CDR3 has 14 residues. Trimming took 0 bases from V and 6 from J, leaving 11 bases between them. The DNA for the CDR3 is TGTGCCAGCAGTTTATCGGCAGGGTACCAGACCCAGTACTTC. Its translation: CASSLSAGYQTQYF.

V gene TRBV5-6 combines with J gene TRBJ1-5; D is ambiguous. The CDR3 runs 13 residues. The V gene lost 5 bases and the J gene lost 4 bases, with 10 bases spanning the gap. CDR1 and CDR2 (germline): SGHDT, YYEEEE. As DNA, the CDR3 is TGTGCCAGCAGTAGATCCCGAAATCAGCCCCAGCATTTT. Translating it yields CASSRSRNQPQHF.

V is TRBV9 and J is TRBJ1-1; D gene uncertain. Germline loops: CDR1 SGDLS, CDR2 YYNGEE. V shed 0 bases and J shed 5 bases, with 11 bases lying between them. The CDR3 consists of 14 residues. CDR3 in amino acids: CASSVATVGTEAFF. The CDR3 region has the DNA TGTGCCAGCAGCGTAGCTACGGTTGGAACTGAAGCTTTCTTT.

V gene TRBV20-1 combines with J gene TRBJ1-1; 7 bases agree with TRBD1. V trimming: 8 bases; J trimming: 4 bases; junction bases outside the gene matches: 4. CDR3 size: 11 residues. CDR1 and CDR2 from the germline V gene are DFQATT and SNEGSKA (reference sequence). The DNA of the CDR3 is TGCAGTCCCACAGGGGCCACTGAAGCTTTCTTT. This sequence encodes CSPTGATEAFF.

This clone was counted between two and nine times. V is TRBV28 and J is TRBJ1-2, with 7 nucleotides matching TRBD1. Losses at the gene ends were 5 bases for V and 2 bases for J; bases not matched to a gene: 2. Germline V CDR1 and CDR2: MDHEN, SYDVKM. There are 13 residues in the CDR3. The CDR3 nucleotides read TGTGCCAGCAGTCTCAGGGGGAACTATGGCTACACCTTC. It codes for CASSLRGNYGYTF.

The table lists this clone with a count of one. V is TRBV9 and J is TRBJ1-1; D is uncertain. Per the germline V gene, CDR1 is SGDLS and CDR2 is YYNGEE. The length of the CDR3 is 14 residues. Trimming took 4 bases from V and 4 from J, leaving 14 bases between them. CDR3 nucleotides: TGTGCCAGCAGCACCCTGGGATCGGTCACTGAAGCTTTCTTT. This translates into CASSTLGSVTEAFF.

The chain couples TRBV6-5 to TRBJ1-1; D might be TRBD1 (5 bases). The ends were cut back, 11 bases at V and 1 base at J, with 11 bases in the middle. Germline assignment: CDR1 MNHEY and CDR2 SVGAGI. This CDR3 contains 12 residues. The CDR3 sequence: CASQGRNTEAFF. In DNA form, the CDR3 reads TGTGCCTCCCAGGGCAGGAACACTGAAGCTTTCTTT.

The rearrangement joins TRBV6-5 to TRBJ2-7; possible D gene TRBD2, 6 bases. This CDR3 region has 15 residues. Germline values: CDR1 MNHEY, CDR2 SVGAGI. V shed 2 bases and J shed 2 bases, with 13 bases lying between them. The CDR3 loop reads CASSYGGTLPYEQYF. The CDR3 nucleotides read TGTGCCAGCAGTTACGGGGGGACGCTTCCCTACGAGCAGTACTTC.

The sample holds a few counts of this clone. J is TRBJ1-2 and V is TRBV6-5; maybe TRBD1 (6 bases). CDR3 length: 15 amino acids. CDR1 and CDR2 from the germline V gene are MNHEY and SVGAGI. V lost 8 bases, J lost 0 bases, and 16 bases lay in between. CDR3 region: CASLRGAGSNYGYTF. The DNA of the CDR3 is TGTGCCAGCCTCCGGGGGGCAGGTTCTAACTATGGCTACACCTTC.

This clone was seen only once. J is TRBJ2-1 and V is TRBV4-2; D not resolved. The V gene lost 0 bases and the J gene lost 4 bases, with 16 bases spanning the gap. The germline V gene encodes CDR1 LGHNA and CDR2 YNFKEQ. The CDR3 consists of 17 residues. CDR3 region: CASSQDPLSTWYNEQFF. CDR3 nucleotide sequence: TGTGCCAGCAGCCAAGATCCCCTTAGTACTTGGTACAATGAGCAGTTCTTC.

The genes are TRBV6-4 and TRBJ1-2; a possible D gene is TRBD1 (6 bases). Germline V gene data show CDR1 as MRHNA and CDR2 as SNTAGT. The V end lost 6 bases, the J end lost 7 bases, and 15 bases lay between the germline ends. The CDR3 totals 13 residues. The CDR3 nucleotides are TGTGCCAGCAGCCCGTGGGGGGGCGGTGGCTACACCTTC. Translating it yields CASSPWGGGGYTF.

This clone was observed a handful of times. The chain is built from TRBV6-1 and TRBJ2-1; D possibly corresponds to TRBD1 (6 bases). The CDR3 consists of 17 residues. The V end was cut by 1 base, the J end by 14 bases, with 27 bases between. Per the germline V gene, CDR1 is MNHNS and CDR2 is SASEGT. The CDR3: CASSEVRVGSLKKGEFF. The DNA for the CDR3 is TGTGCCAGCAGTGAAGTCCGAGTGGGCTCACTTAAAAAGGGGGAGTTCTTC.

This clone was counted only a few times. The V call is TRBV25-1, the J call TRBJ2-5; no firm D call. CDR1 and CDR2 (germline): MGHDK, SYGVNS. CDR3 length: 14 amino acids. Trimming took 2 bases from V and 0 from J, leaving 7 bases between them. DNA of the CDR3: TGTGCCAGCAGTGAACGCAGGTACCAAGAGACCCAGTACTTC. It yields the protein CASSERRYQETQYF.

This rearrangement joins TRBV9 to TRBJ1-1; unclear D gene. Germline V gene data show CDR1 as SGDLS and CDR2 as YYNGEE. The CDR3 length is 16 residues. Trimming removed 3 bases at V and 3 bases at J, with 18 bases between. The CDR3 DNA is TGTGCCAGCAGCGAGGATCCCGTTGTTCGCGACACTGAAGCTTTCTTT. Its translation: CASSEDPVVRDTEAFF.

This chain uses TRBV14 with TRBJ1-5; perhaps TRBD1 as D (5 bases). This CDR3 has 17 amino acids. Germline CDR1 is SGHDN and CDR2 is FVKESK. V was shortened by 0 bases and J by 6 bases, with 18 bases between the two germline ends. This CDR3 is CASSQDGGREGGQPQHF. CDR3 in DNA: TGTGCCAGCAGCCAAGATGGGGGGAGGGAAGGAGGTCAGCCCCAGCATTTT.

The J gene is TRBJ2-3, the V gene TRBV7-2; D is tentatively TRBD1 or TRBD2 (5 bases each). V dropped 5 bases and J dropped 8 bases, with 14 bases sitting between them. The CDR3 contains 13 residues. Germline CDR1 and CDR2: SGHTA and FQGNSA. Here the CDR3 DNA reads TGTGCCAGCAGCGACGCAGAGGGGACTACGCAGTATTTT. This encodes CASSDAEGTTQYF.

CDR3 sequence: CASRHGGLDTEAFF. The DNA of the CDR3 is TGTGCCAGCAGGCACGGAGGGTTGGACACTGAAGCTTTCTTT. The chain couples TRBV6-5 to TRBJ1-1; no definite D call. The CDR3 has 14 residues. Germline assignment: CDR1 MNHEY and CDR2 SVGAGI. V was trimmed by 6 bases and J by 3 bases, leaving 14 bases between them.

In its sample, this clone was seen once. The chain combines TRBV5-6 with TRBJ1-6; tentative D call: TRBD1 (5 bases). Trimming removed 2 bases from V and 5 bases from J, with 14 bases in between. This CDR3 comprises 16 residues. Germline V gene lookup returns CDR1 SGHDT and CDR2 YYEEEE. The DNA of the CDR3 is TGTGCCAGCAGCTTTTTAGGGGATCTAAATAATTCACCCCTCCACTTT. As protein: CASSFLGDLNNSPLHF.

CDR3 nucleotide sequence: TGCGCCAGCAGCCAAGATCGGAGGGCATCTGGAAACACCATATATTTT. Protein: CASSQDRRASGNTIYF. V usage is TRBV4-3 and J usage is TRBJ1-3; no clear D. Germline V lookup: CDR1 LGHNA, CDR2 YSLEER. Trimming took 0 bases from V and 1 from J, leaving 10 bases between them. This CDR3 spans 16 amino acids.

This chain uses TRBV19 with TRBJ2-4, with D uncertain. The CDR3 has 19 residues. V gave up 5 bases and J gave up 0 bases, with 23 bases separating them. The germline gives CDR1 LNHDA, CDR2 SQIVND (reference sequence). DNA of the CDR3: TGTGCCAGTAGTGCCCCCCAGTTTCTAGGAAATCTAGCCAAAAACATTCAGTACTTC. It is translated as CASSAPQFLGNLAKNIQYF.

The chain is built from TRBV28 and TRBJ1-5; 7 bases are shared with TRBD1. The germline V gene encodes CDR1 MDHEN and CDR2 SYDVKM. The CDR3 contains 14 residues. The V gene end was trimmed by 5 bases and the J gene end by 7 bases; junction bases not matched to a gene: 8. CDR3 coding DNA: TGTGCCAGCAGTATTACAGGGGAAGAACAGCCCCAGCATTTT. Translating it yields CASSITGEEQPQHF.

The chain couples TRBV2 to TRBJ2-7, with 8 bases fitting TRBD1. Germline CDR1 and CDR2: SNHLY and FYNNEI. CDR3 length equals 14 residues. The V and J ends lost 5 bases and 3 bases, in that order; junction bases with no gene match: 6. The chain's CDR3 is CASSRTGRDYEQYF. The CDR3 DNA sequence: TGTGCCAGCAGTAGGACAGGGCGGGACTACGAGCAGTACTTC.

V gene TRBV11-3 combines with J gene TRBJ1-2, with D tentatively TRBD1 (6 bases). CDR3 length: 15 amino acids. The V and J ends lost 1 base and 0 bases respectively, with 9 bases between them. Germline CDR1 reads SGHNT; CDR2 reads YENEEA. The CDR3 DNA follows: TGTGCCAGCAGCTTAGGGACAGTCACTAACTATGGCTACACCTTC. The encoded protein is CASSLGTVTNYGYTF.